The 5 T cell receptor beta chains given below trace back to one sample, sequenced in a study of shared T cell receptors in the human thymus. The assay was immunoSEQ multiplex PCR, and TCRdb's table has in-frame clones only and misses some. The sample has roughly 410,000 clones, 85% to 95% seen once; the top ten hold 0.02%. Sequencing was carried out using thymocytes. These receptors were obtained from a human donor.

The chain employs TRBV23-1 and TRBJ2-4, with D possibly being TRBD1 (5 bases). TRBV23-1 is marked as an open reading frame, function uncertain. The CDR3 is 17 amino acids. Trimming left V 0 bases short and J 5 bases short, with 17 bases between. CDR3 amino acids: CASSQSRQGRSQNIQYF. The CDR3 bases are TGCGCCAGCAGTCAATCGAGGCAGGGAAGGAGTCAAAACATTCAGTACTTC.

The V and J genes are TRBV6-1 and TRBJ1-4; D is perhaps TRBD1 (5 bases). Germline CDR1 and CDR2: MNHNS and SASEGT. The CDR3 spans 15 residues. Trimming took off 4 bases at V and 7 bases at J, with 16 bases between the two ends. The CDR3 DNA follows: TGTGCCAGCAGTGCTCCGGGGCCTAGGGGTGAAAAACTGTTTTTT. This sequence encodes CASSAPGPRGEKLFF.

The chain employs TRBV5-4 and TRBJ1-5; weak D call: TRBD1 (6 bases). CDR1 and CDR2 (germline): SGHNT, YYREEE (reference sequence). V was clipped by 3 bases and J by 4 bases, with 20 bases between them. The CDR3 has 17 amino acids. This CDR3 is CASSSDLRTDPNQPQHF. The CDR3 DNA sequence: TGTGCCAGCAGCTCTGATTTGAGGACAGACCCTAATCAGCCCCAGCATTTT.

V is TRBV29-1 and J is TRBJ2-7, with unresolved D. Looked up from germline, CDR1 is SQVTM and CDR2 is ANQGSEA. With 0 bases removed from V and 0 bases from J, the gap between germline ends came to 6 bases. CDR3 length equals 13 residues. DNA of the CDR3: TGCAGCGTTGAAGATCACAGCTCCTACGAGCAGTACTTC. It translates to CSVEDHSSYEQYF.

This chain links TRBV11-1 with TRBJ2-1; the match to TRBD1 covers 10 bases. V lost 0 bases and J lost 7; bases outside the gene matches: 12. The germline gives CDR1 SGHAT, CDR2 FQDESV (reference sequence). This CDR3 has 18 residues. CDR3 residues: CASSLARRTGGRGNEQFF. The CDR3 nucleotides read TGTGCCAGCAGCTTAGCTCGGCGGACAGGGGGGAGAGGGAATGAGCAGTTCTTC.